Below are 30 T cell receptor beta chains sequenced from a single sample in a study of CD8+CD57+ T cells in acquired aplastic anemia. Investigators profiled TCR beta VDJ and CDR3 from genomic DNA template. TCRdb processed the reads anew with MiXCR; each CDR3 protein has one entry. The table records fewer than 100,000 distinct CDR3 sequences, around 44% of them present only once. Input material: sorted CD4+, CD8+, or CD8+CD57+ T cells (not recorded which) from PBMCs. The receptors here all came from a human donor in good health, serving as a control.

The rearrangement joins TRBV10-3 to TRBJ1-2; TRBD1 might be the D (5 bases). V was pared by 3 bases and J by 5 bases, with 13 bases between. Per the germline V gene, CDR1 is ENHRY and CDR2 is SYGVKD. This CDR3 contains 14 residues. CDR3: CAISDRVPDYGYTF. The DNA of the CDR3 is TGTGCCATCAGTGACAGGGTTCCTGATTATGGCTACACCTTC.

The CDR3 DNA sequence: TGTGCCACCAGTGCCGACGTCCCAGATACGCAGTATTTT. Its translation is CATSADVPDTQYF. This sequence joins TRBV24-1 and TRBJ2-3; D is undetermined. Trimming removed 5 bases at V and 4 bases at J, with 9 bases between. The CDR3 spans 13 residues. CDR1 is KGHDR, CDR2 SFDVKD, per germline.

This clonotype was detected many times. This chain links TRBV12-3 or TRBV12-4 with TRBJ1-3; D not resolved. This CDR3 region has 10 residues. With 3 bases removed from V and 8 bases from J, the gap between germline ends came to 2 bases. CDR3 sequence: CASSFDTIYF. In DNA form, the CDR3 reads TGTGCCAGCAGTTTTGACACCATATATTTT.

The chain uses TRBV9 and TRBJ1-5; a weak D match, TRBD1 (5 bases). The length of the CDR3 is 15 residues. The V gene's germline CDR1 is SGDLS and CDR2 YYNGEE. Trimming removed 3 bases from V and 3 bases from J, with 13 bases in between. CDR3 protein: CASSEGRTANQPQHF. The CDR3 region has the DNA TGTGCCAGCAGCGAGGGACGGACGGCCAATCAGCCCCAGCATTTT. Looking up the rest from reference TRBV9 and TRBJ1-5 gives the full variable domain: DSGVTQTPKHLITATGQRVTLRCSPRSGDLSVYWYQQSLDQGLQFLIQYYNGEERAKGNILERFSAQQFPDLHSELNLSSLELGDSALYFCASSEGRTANQPQHFGDGTRLSIL.

This clonotype has at least ten counts. The chain uses TRBV7-8 and TRBJ2-7; 9 bases are a match to TRBD1. The CDR3 is made up of 15 amino acids. The junction had 10 bases not matched to a gene; V was cut back by 5 bases and J by 5 bases. Germline lookup yields CDR1 SGHVS and CDR2 FQNEAQ. The chain's CDR3 is CASSILGDRVHEQYF. CDR3 in DNA: TGTGCCAGCAGCATCTTAGGGGACAGGGTCCACGAGCAGTACTTC.

This chain uses TRBV30 with TRBJ2-2; D remains unclear. Deletions cut 4 bases from V and 0 bases from J, with 9 bases between. Germline V gene lookup returns CDR1 GTSNPN and CDR2 SVGIG (reference sequence). This CDR3 is 14 amino acids long. CDR3 loop: CAWIPGANTGELFF. In nucleotides, the CDR3 is TGTGCCTGGATACCAGGAGCGAACACCGGGGAGCTGTTTTTT.

Concerning this clonotype: A clone one base away is much larger, so this may be a read error. The CDR3, as DNA: TGTGCCAGCAGAAAGGGCCCTTATGATACGCAGTATTTT. As protein: CASRKGPYDTQYF. This chain links TRBV11-2 with TRBJ2-3; no clear D. Between the trimmed V and J ends, which lost 6 bases and 6 bases, there was a span of 13 bases. Looked up from germline, CDR1 is SGHAT and CDR2 is FQNNGV. There are 13 residues in the CDR3. Variable domain in full (rest from reference TRBV11-2 and TRBJ2-3): EAGVAQSPRYKIIEKRQSVAFWCNPISGHATLYWYQQILGQGPKLLIQFQNNGVVDDSQLPKDRFSAERLKGVDSTLKIQPAKLEDSAVYLCASRKGPYDTQYFGPGTRLTVL.

V gene TRBV2 combines with J gene TRBJ2-7; a weak D match, TRBD2 (6 bases). The CDR3 is 13 residues long. In germline, CDR1 is SNHLY, CDR2 FYNNEI. Trimming pared 5 bases from V and 1 base from J, leaving 9 bases between. The CDR3 nucleotides read TGTGCCAGCAGTCCGACTAGGTCCTACGAGCAGTACTTC. Translated: CASSPTRSYEQYF.

This chain joins TRBV2 and TRBJ1-6; unclear D gene. CDR1 and CDR2 (germline): SNHLY, FYNNEI. The V end lost 4 bases, the J end lost 7 bases, and 11 bases lay between the germline ends. The CDR3 covers 14 residues. This CDR3 reads CASSVTDLNSPLHF. For the CDR3, the DNA is TGTGCCAGCAGTGTGACGGACTTGAATTCACCCCTCCACTTT. Using reference TRBV2 and TRBJ1-6 for the parts outside the CDR3, the full variable domain is EPEVTQTPSHQVTQMGQEVILRCVPISNHLYFYWYRQILGQKVEFLVSFYNNEISEKSEIFDDQFSVERPDGSNFTLKIRSTKLEDSAMYFCASSVTDLNSPLHFGNGTRLTVT.

The chain recombines TRBV2 with TRBJ1-2; D remains ambiguous. CDR3 length equals 11 residues. CDR1 and CDR2 from the germline V gene are SNHLY and FYNNEI. V gave up 4 bases and J gave up 7 bases, with 7 bases separating them. The CDR3 sequence is CASSAESGYTF. DNA of the CDR3: TGTGCCAGCAGTGCCGAATCTGGCTACACCTTC.

This clonotype was recorded many times. This sequence joins TRBV9 and TRBJ1-2; D may be TRBD1 (5 bases). The V gene's germline CDR1 is SGDLS and CDR2 YYNGEE. V dropped 0 bases and J dropped 7 bases, with 22 bases sitting between them. This CDR3 contains 17 residues. For the CDR3, the DNA is TGTGCCAGCAGCGTAGAAGGGGATTCCCCCGGGCGCGGTGGCTACACCTTC. It is translated as CASSVEGDSPGRGGYTF.

This clonotype was observed at least ten times. The chain has TRBV2 and TRBJ2-6, with a tentative D call TRBD1 (6 bases). Looked up from germline, CDR1 is SNHLY and CDR2 is FYNNEI. The CDR3 has 15 amino acids. The V gene lost 2 bases and the J gene lost 1 base, with 6 bases spanning the gap. The CDR3 region is CASSETGSGANVLTF. CDR3 nucleotides: TGTGCCAGCAGTGAAACAGGGTCTGGGGCCAACGTCCTGACTTTC.

This clonotype showed up many times. The chain links TRBV12-3 or TRBV12-4 to TRBJ1-1; weak D call: TRBD1 (6 bases). This CDR3 contains 15 residues. V gave up 5 bases and J gave up 0 bases, with 13 bases separating them. In DNA form, the CDR3 reads TGTGCCAGCAGTCGGACAGTTCCTATGAACACTGAAGCTTTCTTT. It yields the protein CASSRTVPMNTEAFF.

This clonotype was observed a handful of times. This sequence joins TRBV11-3 and TRBJ1-1; D remains unclear. V was trimmed by 4 bases and J by 1 base, leaving 4 bases between them. CDR1 is SGHNT, CDR2 YENEEA, per germline. CDR3 size: 12 residues. CDR3 amino acids: CASSYRNTEAFF. The CDR3 nucleotides are TGTGCCAGCAGCTATAGGAACACTGAAGCTTTCTTT.

This clonotype was detected a few times. This chain links TRBV10-3 with TRBJ2-7; 8 bases are a match to TRBD1. This CDR3 region has 13 residues. Germline V gene sequence: CDR1 ENHRY, CDR2 SYGVKD. The V segment lost 10 bases and the J segment 2 bases; nucleotides outside the gene matches: 7. The CDR3 DNA follows: TGTGCCAGCAGCCGGACAGGGACCTACGAGCAGTACTTC. Translation: CASSRTGTYEQYF.

This clonotype was detected ten times or more. The chain is built from TRBV2 and TRBJ1-1, with D unclear. The CDR3 is 11 amino acids. The V and J ends lost 4 bases and 11 bases respectively, with 11 bases between them. Germline V CDR1 and CDR2: SNHLY, FYNNEI. The CDR3 is CASSAGPGAFF. The DNA for the CDR3 is TGTGCCAGCAGTGCGGGCCCGGGGGCTTTCTTT.

Ten or more counts support this clonotype. The genes are TRBV6-1 and TRBJ1-2, with D perhaps TRBD1 (5 bases). V lost 8 bases to trimming and J lost 4 bases, with 14 bases between them. This CDR3 is built from 13 residues. The germline V gene has CDR1 MNHNS and CDR2 SASEGT. CDR3 sequence reads: CASRDPGVYGYTF. The DNA for the CDR3 is TGTGCCAGCCGGGACCCGGGGGTCTATGGCTACACCTTC.

This clonotype has at least ten counts. The chain recombines TRBV7-2 with TRBJ1-2, with 10 positions matching TRBD1. Germline CDR1 reads SGHTA; CDR2 reads FQGNSA. The CDR3 spans 15 residues. Germline trimming cut 3 bases from V and 3 bases from J; bases unmatched to any gene: 4. This chain's CDR3 is CASSLTGGADYGYTF. The CDR3 region has the DNA TGTGCCAGCAGCTTGACAGGGGGCGCCGACTATGGCTACACCTTC.

The J gene is TRBJ2-7, the V gene TRBV20-1; D uncertain. The V end was cut by 2 bases, the J end by 3 bases, with 11 bases between. Germline CDR1 reads DFQATT; CDR2 reads SNEGSKA (reference sequence). The length of the CDR3 is 13 residues. In DNA, the CDR3 is TGCAGTGCTAGAAAGACCGGAGACTACGAGCAGTACTTC. This encodes CSARKTGDYEQYF.

The table lists this clonotype with a count of one. The V and J genes are TRBV19 and TRBJ1-1; the D is unclear. Trimming took 5 bases from V and 3 from J, leaving 10 bases between them. There are 13 residues in the CDR3. Looked up from germline, CDR1 is LNHDA and CDR2 is SQIVND (reference sequence). DNA of the CDR3: TGTGCCAGTAGTGTGCTGAGAGACACTGAAGCTTTCTTT. It specifies CASSVLRDTEAFF.

This clonotype was detected many times. The chain couples TRBV6-1 to TRBJ2-7; 7 positions match TRBD2. The trim removed 6 bases at V and 4 bases at J, leaving 12 bases unmatched. The germline V gene encodes CDR1 MNHNS and CDR2 SASEGT. This CDR3 contains 15 residues. As DNA, the CDR3 is TGTGCCAGCAGCCCCGAGCCGGGGGGTACTTACGAGCAGTACTTC. Encoded protein: CASSPEPGGTYEQYF.

This clonotype showed up many times. This rearrangement joins TRBV5-1 to TRBJ2-7; 9 bases line up with TRBD1. The trim removed 2 bases at V and 3 bases at J, leaving 12 bases unmatched. The CDR3 sequence is 17 residues long. The V gene's germline CDR1 is SGHRS and CDR2 YFSETQ. CDR3 region: CASSFPITGTGYYEQYF. CDR3 DNA: TGCGCCAGCAGCTTCCCCATTACTGGGACAGGGTACTACGAGCAGTACTTC.

The CDR3 here is CASSQATGINSPLHF. CDR3 in DNA: TGCGCCAGCAGCCAAGCGACAGGGATTAATTCACCCCTCCACTTT. V is TRBV4-3 and J is TRBJ1-6; 7 nucleotides align to TRBD1. Trimming cost V 1 base and J 6 bases; bases outside gene matches: 3. The CDR3 loop spans 15 amino acids. Germline V gives CDR1 LGHNA, CDR2 YSLEER.

A remark on this clonotype: A much larger clone differs by one base, so this may be a read error. V usage is TRBV7-9 and J usage is TRBJ2-3; D is undetermined. The CDR3 is 14 residues long. V was pared by 5 bases and J by 2 bases, with 11 bases between. Germline-derived CDR1 and CDR2 are SEHNR and FQNEAQ (reference sequence). CDR3: CASSIDALTDTQYF. The CDR3 nucleotides read TGTGCCAGCAGCATAGATGCCCTCACAGATACGCAGTATTTT.

This clonotype was observed a single time. The chain joins TRBV7-8 to TRBJ1-6; D uncertain. CDR1 SGHVS and CDR2 FQNEAQ come from the germline V gene. The CDR3 extends over 14 amino acids. V was pared by 2 bases and J by 7 bases, with 9 bases between. CDR3 in DNA: TGTGCCAGCAGCTTACCAGGTAGCAATTCACCCCTCCACTTT. Encoded protein: CASSLPGSNSPLHF.

The genes are TRBV5-1 and TRBJ2-2; no definite D call. This CDR3 comprises 18 residues. Germline V gives CDR1 SGHRS, CDR2 YFSETQ. Trimming took 4 bases from V and 2 from J, leaving 21 bases between them. The CDR3: CASSPTIGLPFNTGELFF. The CDR3 nucleotides read TGCGCCAGCAGCCCCACTATAGGTTTACCGTTCAACACCGGGGAGCTGTTTTTT.

This clonotype was detected once. V and J are TRBV27 and TRBJ1-1; possible D gene TRBD1, 6 bases. Germline V gene data show CDR1 as MNHEY and CDR2 as SMNVEV (reference sequence). Trimming took 3 bases from V and 6 from J, leaving 14 bases between them. The CDR3 runs to 14 residues. Here the CDR3 DNA reads TGTGCCAGCAGTTTGCTGGGAGGGGGTGCTGAAGCTTTCTTT. It encodes CASSLLGGGAEAFF.

Ten or more counts support this clonotype. This chain uses TRBV11-1 with TRBJ2-1, with 8 bases matching TRBD1. Trimming took 5 bases from V and 6 from J; bases not matched to a gene: 9. The CDR3 length is 15 residues. Germline CDR1 reads SGHAT; CDR2 reads FQDESV (reference sequence). CDR3 loop: CASSPSDRAVNEQFF. CDR3 in DNA: TGTGCCAGCAGCCCGTCGGACAGGGCCGTCAATGAGCAGTTCTTC.

The genes are TRBV30 and TRBJ1-2, with TRBD1 matching 10 bases. Germline values: CDR1 GTSNPN, CDR2 SVGIG (reference sequence). Trimming cost V 4 bases and J 8 bases; bases outside gene matches: 7. The CDR3 is 13 residues long. The CDR3 nucleotides are TGTGCCTGGATCGGGACAGGGGATGGCGGCTACACCTTC. Protein: CAWIGTGDGGYTF.

This rearrangement joins TRBV15 to TRBJ2-1; the match to TRBD1 covers 12 bases. This CDR3 region has 17 residues. CDR1 and CDR2 from the germline V gene are LNHNV and YYDKDF (reference sequence). J lost 9 bases, V lost 1 base, and 10 bases had no gene match. CDR3 DNA: TGTGCCACCAGCAGAGGGGCCGGGACAGGGGGCTTGTCTGAGCAGTTCTTC. Amino acid sequence: CATSRGAGTGGLSEQFF.